This TCR beta chain was captured by sequencing in a study of T cell responses to AZD1222 COVID-19 vaccine. The protocol was immunoSEQ multiplex PCR, while the TCRdb copy is restricted to in-frame clones and leaves out a portion. Of more than 90,000 clones listed, roughly 84% were seen once; the top ten hold around 1.5%. This CDR3 is 13 amino acids long. CDR1 is LNHDA and CDR2 is SQIVND in the germline V gene (reference sequence). V was pared by 5 bases and J by 2 bases, with 2 bases of the junction left unmatched. Concerning this clone itself: What it binds is not known.

Study-wide findings and caveats: Most donors were white British and more were female, and clonal diversity was possibly underestimated. Samples come after the peak T cell response, not at day 14.

This TCR was sampled from an adult in good health. Source: peripheral blood, taken on day 0 of AZD1222 vaccination. This chain uses TRBV19 with TRBJ2-5, with 7 bases lining up with TRBD1. Written as DNA, the CDR3 is TGTGCCAGTAGTTCGGGACAGCAAGAGACCCAGTACTTC. Translating it yields CASSSGQQETQYF.